There are a few counts of the clone carrying this T cell receptor beta chain. What it recognizes is unknown. Germline values: CDR1 SGHTA, CDR2 FQGNSA. Unmatched junction bases numbered 4, after V lost 2 bases and J lost 4 bases. The CDR3 length is 14 residues. The data stem from a study of beta chain features in type 1 diabetes. Since all of the isolated RNA was reverse transcribed, expressed TCRB transcripts were what got sequenced. Clones were read by immunoSEQ multiplex PCR, and TCRdb kept only the in-frame ones, dropping some. The table has a few hundred thousand clones, approximately 14% seen once. General observations from the study: Insertions at VDJ junctions were less frequent in type 1 diabetes patients. These patients also deleted more nucleotides at the same junctions. TCRB CDR3s from Type 1 diabetes patients were moderately but significantly shorter in all four CD4+ subsets.

This receptor was obtained from a man younger than 40 with type 1 diabetes. V is TRBV7-2 and J is TRBJ2-5, with TRBD2 matching 7 bases. Input material: naive CD4+ T cells from blood. The CDR3 DNA follows: TGTGCCAGCAGCTTATATCTAGCGGCAGAGACCCAGTACTTC. Protein: CASSLYLAAETQYF.